The 27 T cell receptor beta chains reported below all come from one sample, sequenced in a study of blood T cell repertoires in COVID-19. TCRdb's copy holds only in-frame clones and misses some; the assay was immunoSEQ multiplex PCR. The sample carries 300,000 to 350,000 clones, around 90% recorded once. Specimen: PBMCs or T cells enriched from blood (not recorded which). These TCRs come from a woman between 18 and 30 years old with acute COVID-19.

This chain joins TRBV11-2 and TRBJ1-1; tentatively, D is TRBD1 (6 bases). V lost 8 bases, J lost 6 bases, and 19 bases lay in between. The CDR3 extends over 14 amino acids. Germline assignment: CDR1 SGHAT and CDR2 FQNNGV. CDR3 protein: CASGLTGLVAEAFF. The CDR3 DNA reads as TGTGCCAGCGGTCTAACAGGGTTAGTGGCTGAAGCTTTCTTT.

This chain connects TRBV9 to TRBJ2-2, with a possible D match to TRBD2 (5 bases). Germline CDR1 and CDR2: SGDLS and YYNGEE. Trimming stripped 0 bases from V and 4 bases from J, with 10 bases between. CDR3 length: 15 amino acids. The CDR3 bases are TGTGCCAGCAGCGTAGGAGGGAGCGGCACCGGGGAGCTGTTTTTT. Amino acid sequence: CASSVGGSGTGELFF.

For this clone: The same CDR3 can be traced to other DNA sequences in this sample. This chain uses TRBV27 with TRBJ2-4; D gene uncertain. The germline V gene has CDR1 MNHEY and CDR2 SMNVEV (reference sequence). This CDR3 spans 13 amino acids. V gave up 6 bases and J gave up 0 bases, with 6 bases separating them. CDR3 protein: CASSGLAKNIQYF. CDR3 sequence (DNA): TGTGCCAGCAGCGGTCTAGCCAAAAACATTCAGTACTTC.

The rearrangement uses TRBV7-9 and TRBJ1-1; D possibly corresponds to TRBD1 (5 bases). The CDR3 is 13 residues long. Germline lookup yields CDR1 SEHNR and CDR2 FQNEAQ (reference sequence). Trimming stripped 5 bases from V and 3 bases from J, with 10 bases between. The CDR3 spells CASSGRVDTEAFF. CDR3 nucleotide sequence: TGTGCCAGCAGCGGCAGGGTTGACACTGAAGCTTTCTTT.

The genes are TRBV10-2 and TRBJ1-1; maybe TRBD1 (5 bases). Germline values: CDR1 WSHSY, CDR2 SAAADI. The CDR3 spans 14 residues. The V and J ends lost 10 bases and 3 bases respectively, with 18 bases between them. CDR3 bases: TGCGCCACCAGGGTGGGAGAGAGGGACACTGAAGCTTTCTTT. Its protein is CATRVGERDTEAFF.

This rearrangement joins TRBV12-3 or TRBV12-4 to TRBJ1-1; D gene unclear. V gave up 1 base and J gave up 11 bases, with 11 bases separating them. The CDR3 contains 12 residues. This CDR3 is CASSLGRVRAFF. The CDR3, as DNA: TGTGCCAGCAGTTTAGGGAGGGTGCGTGCTTTCTTT.

The chain is built from TRBV7-9 and TRBJ2-1; TRBD1 matches at 12 bases. The CDR3 consists of 17 residues. V was pared by 5 bases and J by 6 bases, with 11 bases of the junction left unmatched. From germline, CDR1 is SEHNR and CDR2 FQNEAQ (reference sequence). The CDR3 here is CASSAAPGQGARNEQFF. CDR3 nucleotides: TGTGCCAGCAGCGCAGCGCCGGGACAGGGGGCGCGCAATGAGCAGTTCTTC.

The chain links TRBV3-1 (or the pseudogene TRBV3-2) to TRBJ2-2, with 7 bases matching TRBD1. The CDR3 is 15 amino acids. Germline V gene data show CDR1 as LGHDT and CDR2 as YNNKEL (reference sequence). The V segment lost 4 bases and the J segment 5 bases; nucleotides outside the gene matches: 7. The CDR3 nucleotides are TGTGCCAGCAGCCGACAGGGAGATAGAACCGGGGAGCTGTTTTTT. Its protein product is CASSRQGDRTGELFF.

The rearrangement joins TRBV10-3 to TRBJ2-7; 7 positions agree with TRBD2. V dropped 0 bases and J dropped 5; count of bases not matched to a gene: 4. The CDR3 is 14 residues long. Germline loops: CDR1 ENHRY, CDR2 SYGVKD. CDR3 in amino acids: CAISESPSGHEQYF. CDR3 coding DNA: TGTGCCATCAGTGAGTCGCCTAGCGGCCACGAGCAGTACTTC.

The rearrangement uses TRBV6-5 and TRBJ1-2; D is unclear. CDR1 and CDR2 from the germline V gene are MNHEY and SVGAGI. Between the trimmed V and J ends, which lost 0 bases and 7 bases, there was a span of 15 bases. The CDR3 length is 15 residues. The CDR3 spells CASSYSIGEAVGYTF. CDR3 sequence (DNA): TGTGCCAGCAGTTACTCGATTGGGGAAGCGGTTGGCTACACCTTC.

The chain combines TRBV24-1 with TRBJ1-3; D perhaps matches TRBD1 (6 bases). V gave up 5 bases and J gave up 4 bases, with 11 bases separating them. The CDR3 has 14 residues. Germline loops: CDR1 KGHDR, CDR2 SFDVKD. CDR3 sequence reads: CATSGSGQGNTIYF. CDR3 coding DNA: TGTGCCACCAGTGGGAGCGGACAGGGAAACACCATATATTTT.

The rearrangement links TRBV28 to TRBJ1-2; 9 bases line up with TRBD1. CDR3 length equals 15 residues. From germline, CDR1 is MDHEN and CDR2 SYDVKM. Trimming at V came to 5 bases and at J to 1 base, leaving 5 bases not matched to a gene. As DNA, the CDR3 is TGTGCCAGCAGTCCGCCGGACAGGGGTAACTATGGCTACACCTTC. Residues: CASSPPDRGNYGYTF.

This sequence joins TRBV12-3 or TRBV12-4 and TRBJ1-5; weak D call: TRBD1 (5 bases). With 7 bases removed from V and 12 bases from J, the gap between germline ends came to 16 bases. CDR3 length: 12 amino acids. CDR3 DNA: TGTGCCAGCACCTTAGGGGCGGGGTTCCAGCATTTT. Protein: CASTLGAGFQHF.

The V and J genes are TRBV11-2 and TRBJ1-3, with D possibly matching TRBD1 (5 bases). This CDR3 is 13 amino acids long. Germline CDR1 is SGHAT and CDR2 is FQNNGV. With 5 bases removed from V and 8 bases from J, the gap between germline ends came to 13 bases. CDR3 coding DNA: TGTGCCAGCAGCCCCCTGGGGCAAGACACCATATATTTT. It yields the protein CASSPLGQDTIYF.

This clone has just one count. The chain has TRBV27 and TRBJ1-1, with 8 nucleotides matching TRBD1. The junction had 14 bases not matched to a gene; V was cut back by 5 bases and J by 3 bases. CDR1 and CDR2 (germline): MNHEY, SMNVEV (reference sequence). CDR3 length: 17 residues. The CDR3 sequence: CASSGRYRGVTDTEAFF. In DNA, the CDR3 is TGTGCCAGCAGTGGGAGATACAGGGGGGTTACGGACACTGAAGCTTTCTTT.

The chain couples TRBV7-5 to TRBJ2-2; the table's D call, TRBD2, has no DNA check behind it. TRBV7-5 is listed as a pseudogene. The CDR3 loop spans 19 amino acids. The CDR3 protein is CARSQARGLAGEDTGELFF. DNA for the CDR3: TGTGCCAGAAGCCAGGCCCGGGGACTAGCGGGAGAGGACACCGGGGAGCTGTTTTTT.

The J gene is TRBJ1-1, the V gene TRBV29-1, with 11 bases matching TRBD1. Per germline, CDR1 SQVTM and CDR2 ANQGSEA. The junction had 8 bases not matched to a gene; V was cut back by 7 bases and J by 1 base. This CDR3 region has 15 residues. In DNA form, the CDR3 reads TGCAGCGCCATTGGACAGGGGGCCGCGAACACTGAAGCTTTCTTT. Its protein product is CSAIGQGAANTEAFF.

The chain recombines TRBV10-3 with TRBJ1-2; TRBD1 matches 9 bases. CDR3 length equals 13 residues. The germline gives CDR1 ENHRY, CDR2 SYGVKD. After removal of 6 bases from V and 6 bases from J, the junction contained 5 bases not matched to a gene. CDR3 residues: CAIRGQGRDGYTF. The CDR3, as DNA: TGTGCCATCAGGGGACAGGGAAGGGATGGCTACACCTTC.

Note on this clone: The junction shows a germline mismatch at one end, possibly a read error. The chain's CDR3 is CASTLDTRTDTQYF. The CDR3 region has the DNA TGTGCCAGCACTTTAGATACTAGGACAGATACGCAGTATTTT. The chain couples TRBV28 to TRBJ2-3, with D tentatively TRBD2 (5 bases). Germline values: CDR1 MDHEN, CDR2 SYDVKM. The CDR3 length is 14 residues.

The chain employs TRBV28 and TRBJ1-4, with 9 bases lining up with TRBD1. This CDR3 is 16 amino acids long. The germline V gene encodes CDR1 MDHEN and CDR2 SYDVKM. Trimming cost V 4 bases and J 5 bases; bases outside gene matches: 8. CDR3 loop: CASSSLADRGNEKLFF. DNA of the CDR3: TGTGCCAGCAGTTCTCTCGCGGACAGGGGCAATGAAAAACTGTTTTTT.

The chain recombines TRBV7-3 with TRBJ1-6; D not resolved. Trimming cost V 5 bases and J 10 bases, with 15 bases left between them. The CDR3 totals 14 residues. Germline V lookup: CDR1 SGHTA, CDR2 FQGTGA. This CDR3 reads CASSELGEVSPLHF. DNA for the CDR3: TGTGCCAGCAGCGAGCTTGGGGAGGTATCACCCCTCCACTTT.

This chain uses TRBV7-9 with TRBJ1-1; D perhaps matches TRBD1 (5 bases). V lost 4 bases and J lost 1, with 10 bases in between. This CDR3 comprises 14 residues. Germline CDR1 and CDR2: SEHNR and FQNEAQ (reference sequence). The CDR3 DNA reads TGTGCCAGCAGCTGGGGTACAGGGAACACTGAAGCTTTCTTT. Amino acids: CASSWGTGNTEAFF.

This chain connects TRBV10-3 to TRBJ1-1; a possible D gene is TRBD1 (5 bases). V gave up 5 bases and J gave up 4 bases, with 11 bases separating them. CDR3 length: 13 residues. CDR1 and CDR2 from the germline V gene are ENHRY and SYGVKD. The DNA for the CDR3 is TGTGCCATCAGTCCCGGGGGGAGCACTGAAGCTTTCTTT. Translated, it gives CAISPGGSTEAFF.

The chain recombines TRBV6-6 with TRBJ1-5, with 9 bases fitting TRBD1. V lost 10 bases and J lost 3; bases outside the gene matches: 13. Germline loops: CDR1 MNHNY, CDR2 SVGAGI (reference sequence). The CDR3 is 16 residues long. The chain's CDR3 is CATAIGTGIFNQPQHF. DNA of the CDR3: TGTGCCACCGCGATTGGGACAGGGATTTTCAATCAGCCCCAGCATTTT.

This clone was found a few times. This chain links TRBV19 with TRBJ1-2, with TRBD1 matching over 8 bases. This CDR3 is 14 amino acids long. Germline V gene lookup returns CDR1 LNHDA and CDR2 SQIVND (reference sequence). V dropped 4 bases and J dropped 4; count of bases not matched to a gene: 5. CDR3 coding DNA: TGTGCCAGTAGTACGGGACAGGCTACCTATGGCTACACCTTC. Residues: CASSTGQATYGYTF.

The rearrangement uses TRBV5-1 and TRBJ2-5, with TRBD1 matching 10 bases. J gave up 4 bases and V 5 bases, and 11 bases lay outside the gene matches. CDR3 size: 16 residues. Germline CDR1 is SGHRS and CDR2 is YFSETQ. The CDR3 region has the DNA TGCGCCAGCAGTTTTTCCTCCGGGACAGGGGTAGAGACCCAGTACTTC. This sequence encodes CASSFSSGTGVETQYF.

The rearrangement joins TRBV3-1 (or the pseudogene TRBV3-2) to TRBJ1-2; D gene unclear. Germline values: CDR1 LGHDT, CDR2 YNNKEL (reference sequence). The CDR3 spans 16 residues. V lost 0 bases and J lost 0, with 11 bases in between. The CDR3 region is CASSQDIQAANYGYTF. CDR3 nucleotide sequence: TGTGCCAGCAGCCAAGATATCCAGGCCGCTAACTATGGCTACACCTTC.